This TCR beta chain was identified in a study of graft-versus-host responses after intestinal transplantation. Study as a whole: Isolated intestinal, liver-intestinal, or multivisceral transplants had been given to the recipients. Recipients across the board were started on anti-thymocyte globulin induction, then kept on tacrolimus and steroids for about 3 years.

General study points: Association was observed between peak circulating GvH clone levels and early post-transplant HvG declines. High graft-versus-host to host-versus-graft clonal ratios were found in allografts of patients who had graft-donor T cell macrochimerism.

The germline V gene encodes CDR1 SEHNR and CDR2 FQNEAQ (reference sequence). The CDR3 has 14 amino acids. V gave up 4 bases and J gave up 1 base, with 10 bases separating them. As concerns this clone: Its specificity is not known.

Only in-frame clones appear in the TCRdb table, and some are missing; sequencing was by immunoSEQ multiplex PCR. The table lists 55,000 to 80,000 clones, over 90% of them singletons. The receptor was isolated from a human donor who was the organ donor for an intestinal transplant. Sequenced material: unstimulated CD8+ T cells sorted from spleen or lymph node cells, taken before transplant. The gene calls are TRBV7-9 and TRBJ1-1; D uncertain. The CDR3 reads CASSSGFSNTEAFF. The CDR3 DNA reads TGTGCCAGCAGCTCGGGATTTTCGAACACTGAAGCTTTCTTT.